Ten or more counts support the clone carrying this T cell receptor (beta chain). The antigen remains undetermined. The CDR3 is 12 residues long. Trimming stripped 1 base from V and 4 bases from J, with 5 bases between. CDR1 is MDHEN and CDR2 is SYDVKM in the germline V gene. This entry comes from a study of regulatory T cells in long-lasting Graves disease. General study results and limits: Rather than thyroid tissue, only peripheral blood underwent study.

Time point defined: newly diagnosed GD, antithyroid drugs for less than 3 months. From RNA extracted from PBMCs, the TCR library was made. In building TCR beta libraries, iRepertoire HTBI primers were used together with Arm-PCR of CDR3 regions. Using its own MiXCR run on the multiplex PCR reads, TCRdb lists one record per CDR3 protein. This table holds hundreds of thousands of distinct CDR3 sequences, approximately 16% found once. These same data were also listed under a study on T cells in Graves' hyperthyroidism and ophthalmopathy. As that report states: Most thyroid clonotypes expanded above 0.001 were also detected in blood.

The specimen comprised peripheral blood mononuclear cells (PBMCs), sampled at new diagnosis, from a patient treated with antithyroid drugs. The J gene is TRBJ2-7, the V gene TRBV28; D remains ambiguous. This receptor was obtained from a woman aged 25 to 39 with Graves disease. The CDR3 nucleotides read TGTGCCAGCAGTTTATTGGGATACGAGCAGTACTTC. This gives the protein CASSLLGYEQYF.